This T cell receptor beta chain is from a study of blood T cell repertoires in COVID-19. The method was immunoSEQ multiplex PCR; TCRdb's version includes in-frame clones alone and lacks a portion of them. Of fewer than 85,000 clones listed, about 87% are singletons. The CDR3 is 14 residues long. Trimming shortened V by 2 bases and J by 0 bases, and 7 bases separated the two germline ends. Per germline, CDR1 LNHDA and CDR2 SQIVND (reference sequence). The material sequenced was peripheral blood. The sequence was collected from a human donor in a cohort sampled during active COVID-19. The V and J genes are TRBV19 and TRBJ2-5, with a weak D call TRBD1 (5 bases). In nucleotides, the CDR3 is TGTGCCAGTAGTATATTAGGGGACCAAGAGACCCAGTACTTC. This gives the protein CASSILGDQETQYF. Full variable domain (rest looked up from reference TRBV19 and TRBJ2-5): DGGITQSPKYLFRKEGQNVTLSCEQNLNHDAMYWYRQDPGQGLRLIYYSQIVNDFQKGDIAEGYSVSREKKESFPLTVTSAQKNPTAFYLCASSILGDQETQYFGPGTRLLVL.